One and the same sample provided the 15 T cell receptor beta chains below, sequenced in a study of blood T cell repertoires in COVID-19. TCRdb's copy holds only in-frame clones and misses some; the assay was immunoSEQ multiplex PCR. The sample comprises hundreds of thousands of clones, around 85% of which are singletons, and 2.5% to 3.5% rests with the top ten. Sample: PBMCs or T cells enriched from blood (not recorded which). The receptors shown here come from a woman between 50 and 59 years old in a cohort exposed to, infected with or recovered from COVID-19 (not recorded which).

This clone has more than one count but fewer than ten. The chain is built from TRBV27 and TRBJ2-7; 7 nucleotides align to TRBD1. Germline V gives CDR1 MNHEY, CDR2 SMNVEV (reference sequence). CDR3 length: 13 residues. After removal of 6 bases from V and 0 bases from J, the junction contained 2 bases not matched to a gene. The CDR3 loop is CASSRQGSYEQYF. Written as DNA, the CDR3 is TGTGCCAGCAGCAGACAGGGCTCCTACGAGCAGTACTTC.

The chain links TRBV7-9 to TRBJ1-4; 8 bases are a match to TRBD1. The germline gives CDR1 SEHNR, CDR2 FQNEAQ (reference sequence). The CDR3 totals 15 residues. The junction had 15 bases not matched to a gene; V was cut back by 11 bases and J by 7 bases. The CDR3 reads CASAKLQGAFEKLFF. In nucleotides, the CDR3 is TGTGCCTCTGCAAAGTTGCAGGGGGCATTTGAAAAACTGTTTTTT.

This chain connects TRBV5-5 to TRBJ2-5; 7 nucleotides line up with TRBD1. The V gene's germline CDR1 is SGHKS and CDR2 YYEKEE (reference sequence). This CDR3 has 14 amino acids. Trimming removed 4 bases from V and 2 bases from J; junction bases left unmatched: 5. Here the CDR3 DNA reads TGTGCCAGCAGCCATCCGGGACAGCAAGAGACCCAGTACTTC. Encoded protein: CASSHPGQQETQYF. The whole variable domain, filled in from reference TRBV5-5 and TRBJ2-5, reads DAGVTQSPTHLIKTRGQQVTLRCSPISGHKSVSWYQQVLGQGPQFIFQYYEKEERGRGNFPDRFSARQFPNYSSELNVNALLLGDSALYLCASSHPGQQETQYFGPGTRLLVL.

In its sample, this clone was seen once. The gene calls are TRBV5-5 and TRBJ2-7; TRBD2 aligns across 9 bases. Germline V gene lookup returns CDR1 SGHKS and CDR2 YYEKEE (reference sequence). The CDR3 totals 14 residues. Trimming took 4 bases from V and 1 from J; bases not matched to a gene: 3. CDR3 amino acids: CASSGRGGSYEQYF. CDR3 DNA sequence: TGTGCCAGCAGCGGGCGGGGGGGTTCCTACGAGCAGTACTTC.

The gene calls are TRBV3-1 (or the pseudogene TRBV3-2) and TRBJ2-7; possibly TRBD1 for D (6 bases). CDR3 length: 15 amino acids. Trimming took off 4 bases at V and 0 bases at J, with 13 bases between the two ends. The germline V gene encodes CDR1 LGHDT and CDR2 YNNKEL (reference sequence). The CDR3 region has the DNA TGTGCCAGCAGCCCCGGGACACAAACCTCCTACGAGCAGTACTTC. Protein: CASSPGTQTSYEQYF.

The chain is built from TRBV9 and TRBJ2-7; D gene ambiguous. CDR3 size: 13 residues. The germline CDR1 and CDR2 sequences are SGDLS and YYNGEE. Trimming left V 0 bases short and J 2 bases short, with 6 bases between. The CDR3 coding sequence is TGTGCCAGCAGCGTAGGGCAGACCTACGAGCAGTACTTC. Translating it yields CASSVGQTYEQYF.

This rearrangement joins TRBV7-2 to TRBJ2-3; a possible D gene is TRBD2 (5 bases). Germline CDR1 SGHTA, CDR2 FQGNSA. The CDR3 consists of 12 residues. V dropped 1 base and J dropped 8 bases, with 7 bases sitting between them. CDR3 region: CASSLEAATQYF. The DNA of the CDR3 is TGTGCCAGCAGCTTAGAAGCGGCTACGCAGTATTTT. The full variable domain, rest sourced from reference TRBV7-2 and TRBJ2-3, is GAGVSQSPSNKVTEKGKDVELRCDPISGHTALYWYRQSLGQGLEFLIYFQGNSAPDKSGLPSDRFSAERTGGSVSTLTIQRTQQEDSAVYLCASSLEAATQYFGPGTRLTVL.

This chain links TRBV6-5 with TRBJ1-5; unclear D gene. In germline, CDR1 is MNHEY, CDR2 SVGAGI. V was cut by 8 bases and J by 6 bases, with 14 bases left in between. The CDR3 is 13 residues long. CDR3 in amino acids: CASSGPAGQPQHF. CDR3 nucleotides: TGTGCCAGCTCCGGGCCGGCGGGTCAGCCCCAGCATTTT.

The rearrangement joins TRBV9 to TRBJ2-1; 11 bases are a match to TRBD2. This CDR3 is 17 amino acids long. The J segment lost 0 bases and the V segment lost 4 bases, leaving 6 bases of the junction unmatched. CDR1 and CDR2 (germline): SGDLS, YYNGEE. CDR3 sequence reads: CASSSSSGGSSYNEQFF. CDR3 DNA sequence: TGTGCCAGCAGCTCTTCTAGCGGGGGGAGCTCCTACAATGAGCAGTTCTTC. The full variable domain, in which reference TRBV9 and TRBJ2-1 provide the parts outside the CDR3, is DSGVTQTPKHLITATGQRVTLRCSPRSGDLSVYWYQQSLDQGLQFLIQYYNGEERAKGNILERFSAQQFPDLHSELNLSSLELGDSALYFCASSSSSGGSSYNEQFFGPGTRLTVL.

This chain uses TRBV3-1 (or the pseudogene TRBV3-2) with TRBJ2-7; D perhaps matches TRBD2 (5 bases). The CDR3 has 13 amino acids. Germline V gene data show CDR1 as LGHDT and CDR2 as YNNKEL (reference sequence). Trimming left V 0 bases short and J 6 bases short, with 9 bases between. CDR3 residues: CASSQEVEGEQYF. The CDR3 coding sequence is TGTGCCAGCAGCCAAGAGGTCGAGGGCGAGCAGTACTTC.

This clone was seen a handful of times. The chain joins TRBV30 to TRBJ1-1, with D hard to call. The germline CDR1 and CDR2 sequences are GTSNPN and SVGIG (reference sequence). The V end lost 7 bases, the J end lost 2 bases, and 14 bases lay between the germline ends. This CDR3 spans 13 amino acids. The CDR3 protein is CASDAGINTEAFF. The CDR3 DNA reads as TGTGCCTCCGACGCCGGGATTAACACTGAAGCTTTCTTT.

This clone turned up a few times. The chain uses TRBV11-2 and TRBJ1-2; D is unresolved. The germline V gene encodes CDR1 SGHAT and CDR2 FQNNGV. The CDR3 is 13 residues long. Trimming shortened V by 1 base and J by 2 bases, and 5 bases separated the two germline ends. The CDR3 here is CASSLALNYGYTF. Written as DNA, the CDR3 is TGTGCCAGCAGCTTAGCCTTAAACTATGGCTACACCTTC.

The genes are TRBV5-6 and TRBJ1-6; maybe TRBD1 (5 bases). The CDR3 consists of 17 residues. CDR1 is SGHDT, CDR2 YYEEEE, per germline. Trimming removed 0 bases at V and 10 bases at J, with 20 bases between. CDR3 sequence (DNA): TGTGCCAGCAGCTTGGGAGGCTCGGGGGTGGGTCGGTCACCCCTCCACTTT. Its protein product is CASSLGGSGVGRSPLHF.

The chain links TRBV4-1 to TRBJ1-1; TRBD1 is a possible D gene (5 bases). The germline gives CDR1 MGHRA, CDR2 YSYEKL. This CDR3 has 16 residues. Trimming stripped 3 bases from V and 3 bases from J, with 17 bases between. The CDR3: CASSHPPLRDDTEAFF. CDR3 DNA sequence: TGCGCCAGCAGCCACCCACCGTTGCGGGACGACACTGAAGCTTTCTTT.

The CDR3 here is CAWSYGTGVYGYTF. The CDR3 DNA is TGTGCCTGGAGTTACGGGACAGGGGTCTATGGCTACACCTTC. The chain couples TRBV30 to TRBJ1-2; 10 bases fit TRBD1. The junction had 4 bases not matched to a gene; V was cut back by 2 bases and J by 4 bases. The V gene's germline CDR1 is GTSNPN and CDR2 SVGIG (reference sequence). CDR3 length equals 14 residues.